Included here is one TCR beta chain sequence, with context. Seattle enrolled patients during active infection and tracked them longitudinally. This record belongs to a study of blood T cell repertoires in COVID-19. Across the whole study: Sites in the United States, Italy and Spain provided acute and convalescent COVID-19 samples.

V was shortened by 3 bases and J by 5 bases, with 14 bases between the two germline ends. Per germline, CDR1 MRHNA and CDR2 SNTAGT. The CDR3 is 14 residues long. Only in-frame clones appear in the TCRdb table, and some are missing; sequencing was by immunoSEQ multiplex PCR. The table has about 150,000 clones, around 91% seen once; the top ten hold under 15%. The receptor comes from a man younger than 35 with COVID-19, enrolled during active disease. The material sequenced was peripheral blood. V usage is TRBV6-4 and J usage is TRBJ2-7; perhaps TRBD2 as D (6 bases). CDR3 bases: TGTGCCAGCAGTGAGGGAGGTTCTGGCGACGAGCAGTACTTC. It is translated as CASSEGGSGDEQYF.